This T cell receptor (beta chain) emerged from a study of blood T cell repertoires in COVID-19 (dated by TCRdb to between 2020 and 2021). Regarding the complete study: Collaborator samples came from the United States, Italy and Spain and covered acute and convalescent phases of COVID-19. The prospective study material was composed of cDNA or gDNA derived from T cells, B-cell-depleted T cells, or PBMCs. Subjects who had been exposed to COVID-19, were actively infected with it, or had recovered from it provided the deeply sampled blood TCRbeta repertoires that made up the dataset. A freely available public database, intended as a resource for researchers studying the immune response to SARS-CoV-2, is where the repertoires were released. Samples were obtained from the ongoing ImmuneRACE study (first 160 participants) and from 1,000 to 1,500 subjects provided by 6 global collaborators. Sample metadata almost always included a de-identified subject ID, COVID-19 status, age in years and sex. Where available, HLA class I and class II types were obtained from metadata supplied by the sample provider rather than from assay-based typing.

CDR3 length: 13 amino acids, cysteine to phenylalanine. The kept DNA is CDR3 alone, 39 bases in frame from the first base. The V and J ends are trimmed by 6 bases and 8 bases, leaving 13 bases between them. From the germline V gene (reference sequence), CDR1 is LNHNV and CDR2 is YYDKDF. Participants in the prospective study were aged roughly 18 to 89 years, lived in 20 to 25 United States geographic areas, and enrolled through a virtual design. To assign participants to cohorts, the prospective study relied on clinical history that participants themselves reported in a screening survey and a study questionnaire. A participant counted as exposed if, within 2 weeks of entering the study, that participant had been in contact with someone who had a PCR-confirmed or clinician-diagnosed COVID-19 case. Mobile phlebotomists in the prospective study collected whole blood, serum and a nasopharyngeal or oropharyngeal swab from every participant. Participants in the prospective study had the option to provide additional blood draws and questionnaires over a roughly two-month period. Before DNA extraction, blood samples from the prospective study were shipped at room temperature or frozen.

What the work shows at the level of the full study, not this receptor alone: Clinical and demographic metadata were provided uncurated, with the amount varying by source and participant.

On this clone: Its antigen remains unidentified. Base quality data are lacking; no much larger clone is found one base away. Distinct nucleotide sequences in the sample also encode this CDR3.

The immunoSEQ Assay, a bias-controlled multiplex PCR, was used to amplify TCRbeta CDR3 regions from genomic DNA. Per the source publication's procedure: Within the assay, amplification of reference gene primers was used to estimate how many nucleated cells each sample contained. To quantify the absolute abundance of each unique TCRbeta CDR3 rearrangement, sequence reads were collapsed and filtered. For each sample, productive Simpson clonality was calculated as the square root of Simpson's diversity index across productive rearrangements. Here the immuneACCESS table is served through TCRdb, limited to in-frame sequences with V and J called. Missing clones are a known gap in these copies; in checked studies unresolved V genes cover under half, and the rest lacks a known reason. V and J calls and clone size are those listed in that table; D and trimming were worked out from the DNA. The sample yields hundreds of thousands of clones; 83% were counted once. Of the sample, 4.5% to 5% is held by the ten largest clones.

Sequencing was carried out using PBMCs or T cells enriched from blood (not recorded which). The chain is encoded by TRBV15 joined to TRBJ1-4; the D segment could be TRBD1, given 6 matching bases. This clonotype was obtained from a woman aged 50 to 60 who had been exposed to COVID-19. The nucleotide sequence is TGTGCCACCAGTCGGGGGGGCGGGGAAAAACTGTTTTTT. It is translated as CATSRGGGEKLFF.